What follows describes a single T cell receptor beta chain. Its antigen target is currently unknown. Nothing much larger sits one base from this clone, and base qualities are not available. This sample is drawn from a study of T cell responses to AZD1222 COVID-19 vaccine (dated by TCRdb to the early 2020s). About the study as a whole: TCR sequencing covered more than 230 trial participants: 200 to 210 given two doses of AZD1222 and around 25 given two doses of MenACWY control vaccine. Enrollment into the trials was organized by age into subgroups of 18-55, 56-69 and 70-plus years, and those subgroups contained roughly 140, 27 and 60 TCR-sequenced participants, respectively.

The sample's time point label, decoded: about 28 days (+/-7) after the second vaccine dose. AZD1222 recipients with second doses at about 4 weeks or about 12 weeks were pooled, because spike-specific TCR depth and breadth did not differ between schedules. Vaccinee samples were obtained from the UK trials COV001 and COV002, which included a single-blind randomized controlled phase 2/3 trial of AZD1222 (ChAdOx1 nCoV-19) in healthy adults. For TCRbeta chain sequencing, PBMC samples from trial participants were taken at day 0 and at day 28 after the second dose. The CDR3 regions of human TCRbeta chains were analyzed by immunosequencing. Per the source publication's procedure: TCRs in the repertoires were matched against a reference library of SARS-CoV-2-specific TCRs that had been generated with the MIRA antigen-specificity platform. Breadth was defined as the fraction of unique TCRs that were SARS-CoV-2-associated, and depth was defined as the fraction of total T cells that were SARS-CoV-2-associated. Using the MIRA data, every spike-specific TCR was mapped to the spike region that the TCR reacted to and assigned to either a CD4 or a CD8 class. Log10-transformed breadth and depth values were compared by one-way ANOVA with Sidak's multiple comparisons tests. Drawn from immuneACCESS, this table holds only the in-frame rearrangements with V and J called that TCRdb kept. Clones are partly lost; checked studies trace under half to an unresolved V gene and leave the rest unexplained. D and trimming come from the DNA, and the V and J calls and clone size come from that table. The sample table records fewer than 150,000 clones; more than 75% of these occur just once. Of the sample, 2.5% to 3.5% falls within the top ten clones.

Study-wide findings and limitations: Participants were mostly white British and included more females than males, and it was suggested by the authors that clonal diversity may have been underestimated. Because no day 14 peak-response samples were available, repertoires were characterized only after the peak T cell response. CD4 TCRs associated with the vaccine covered the entire spike protein, and the dominant responses were in regions 160-218 and 743-854. A significant rise in spike-specific TCR breadth and depth was observed after two AZD1222 doses relative to day 0 and relative to MenACWY recipients. The 56-69-year group was small, and its depth increase did not reach significance, likely because of low power. Reportedly, close to half of the unique spike-specific TCRs recognized epitopes lying outside the regions that are mutated in the B.1.351 and B.1.1.7 variants. Conclusions about previously exposed vaccinees are limited, since just 5 or 6 AZD1222 recipients were seropositive for SARS-CoV-2 at baseline.

CDR1 and CDR2, looked up from the germline V gene, are SQVTM and ANQGSEA. The CDR3 has 14 amino acids, counting the end cysteine and phenylalanine. Left in the record is the CDR3 DNA by itself, 42 bases read in frame from the first base. Trimming leaves V shorter by 6 bases and J shorter by 0 bases, with the junction holding 4 bases beyond the gene matches. The TCR was taken from an adult who received the AZD1222 COVID-19 vaccine. Sequenced here: peripheral blood, sampled 28 days after the second AZD1222 dose. The chain couples TRBV29-1 to TRBJ2-2; TRBD1 matches 7 bases in the middle. The CDR3: CSVTGNANTGELFF. The nucleotides read TGCAGCGTGACAGGGAATGCGAACACCGGGGAGCTGTTTTTT.